One sample yielded the 9 T cell receptor beta chains listed below, sequenced in a study of T cell responses to AZD1222 COVID-19 vaccine. Clones were read by immunoSEQ multiplex PCR, and TCRdb kept only the in-frame ones, dropping some. The sample carries roughly 190,000 clones, approximately 93% recorded once. The input for sequencing was peripheral blood, taken 28 days after the second AZD1222 dose. Receptors were obtained from an adult who received the AZD1222 COVID-19 vaccine.

This clone appeared a single time. V usage is TRBV5-1 and J usage is TRBJ2-7, with 7 bases fitting TRBD1. CDR3 length: 15 residues. Germline V gives CDR1 SGHRS, CDR2 YFSETQ. With V trimmed by 2 bases and J by 1 base, 6 bases remained unmatched. CDR3 coding DNA: TGCGCCAGCAGCTTAGGACAGGCTAGTTCCTACGAGCAGTACTTC. Amino acid sequence: CASSLGQASSYEQYF.

This clone was observed a single time. The rearrangement joins TRBV3-1 (or the pseudogene TRBV3-2) to TRBJ2-3, with D maybe TRBD2 (6 bases). This CDR3 spans 14 amino acids. CDR1 is LGHDT and CDR2 is YNNKEL in the germline V gene (reference sequence). V lost 4 bases to trimming and J lost 1 base, with 9 bases between them. The CDR3 region is CASSPASGTDTQYF. CDR3 DNA sequence: TGTGCCAGCAGCCCGGCTAGCGGCACAGATACGCAGTATTTT.

The V and J genes are TRBV6-5 and TRBJ1-4, with D unresolved. This CDR3 comprises 12 residues. CDR1 is MNHEY, CDR2 SVGAGI, per germline. V was clipped by 2 bases and J by 3 bases, with 1 base between them. CDR3 coding DNA: TGTGCCAGCAGTTACCCTAATGAAAAACTGTTTTTT. Translation: CASSYPNEKLFF.

This clone was seen just once. V usage is TRBV7-3 and J usage is TRBJ1-1; 7 positions agree with TRBD1. The CDR3 has 15 residues. V lost 0 bases to trimming and J lost 5 bases; unmatched junction nucleotides: 6. Germline values: CDR1 SGHTA, CDR2 FQGTGA. CDR3 region: CASSLTSGGGTEAFF. CDR3 DNA sequence: TGTGCCAGCAGCTTAACATCAGGGGGAGGGACTGAAGCTTTCTTT.

The V gene is TRBV7-9, the J gene TRBJ1-1, with D possibly matching TRBD1 (6 bases). The CDR3 has 12 residues. Germline V CDR1 and CDR2: SEHNR, FQNEAQ (reference sequence). V lost 3 bases and J lost 7, with 9 bases in between. Written as DNA, the CDR3 is TGTGCCAGCAGCTTGGGGGGCGGTGAAGCTTTCTTT. Translation gives CASSLGGGEAFF.

This chain links TRBV5-4 with TRBJ2-5; D possibly corresponds to TRBD1 (6 bases). The V and J ends lost 0 bases and 4 bases respectively, with 16 bases between them. Germline V gene lookup returns CDR1 SGHNT and CDR2 YYREEE (reference sequence). CDR3 length equals 16 residues. This chain's CDR3 is CASSLGGARGLETQYF. CDR3 nucleotides: TGTGCCAGCAGCTTGGGGGGAGCCAGGGGATTAGAGACCCAGTACTTC.

The chain is built from TRBV7-2 and TRBJ2-5; 8 nucleotides agree with TRBD1. Germline CDR1 SGHTA, CDR2 FQGNSA. Germline trimming cut 7 bases from V and 1 base from J; bases unmatched to any gene: 2. The CDR3 runs to 13 residues. CDR3 residues: CASNRGAQETQYF. The CDR3 DNA is TGTGCCAGCAACAGGGGGGCCCAAGAGACCCAGTACTTC.

The V and J genes are TRBV7-2 and TRBJ1-2; TRBD1 matches 11 bases. With V trimmed by 4 bases and J by 6 bases, 10 bases remained unmatched. The CDR3 length is 16 residues. In germline, CDR1 is SGHTA, CDR2 FQGNSA. The CDR3: CASSSILDRGRNGYTF. The CDR3 region has the DNA TGTGCCAGCAGCTCAATCCTGGACAGGGGGCGAAATGGCTACACCTTC.

V and J are TRBV9 and TRBJ2-5; 10 bases map to TRBD2. The J segment lost 2 bases and the V segment lost 3 bases, leaving 1 base of the junction unmatched. This CDR3 is built from 14 residues. Germline assignment: CDR1 SGDLS and CDR2 YYNGEE. CDR3 residues: CASSEGLAQETQYF. CDR3 DNA sequence: TGTGCCAGCAGCGAGGGACTAGCGCAAGAGACCCAGTACTTC.